This record concerns one T cell receptor (beta chain) sequence. The data were produced by immunoSEQ multiplex PCR, yet TCRdb's version contains in-frame clones alone and is incomplete. Among fewer than 300,000 clones listed, 75% to 95% were seen once. Living in 20 to 30 US areas, the participants were between 18 and 89 years of age. Germline-derived CDR1 and CDR2 are SGHAT and FQDESV (reference sequence). V gave up 5 bases and J gave up 4 bases; unmatched junction bases: 6. CDR3 length equals 15 residues. The data originate from a study of blood T cell repertoires in COVID-19. Background on the study: Sites in the United States, Italy and Spain provided acute and convalescent COVID-19 samples. T cells, B-cell-depleted T cells, or PBMCs supplied cDNA or gDNA.

The clonotype originates from a woman in her thirties who had recovered from COVID-19. The sequencing input was PBMCs or T cells enriched from blood (not recorded which). The chain uses TRBV11-1 and TRBJ2-3; 10 bases map to TRBD2. The CDR3 reads CASSPLAGVADTQYF. DNA of the CDR3: TGTGCCAGCAGCCCCCTAGCGGGAGTTGCAGATACGCAGTATTTT.